This note documents a single TCR beta chain sequence. Its antigen is still unknown. These data belong to a study of OX40 agonist ivuxolimab in advanced cancers. Study-level background: Patients were under 90% male with ages about 23 to 79, mean about 60. General observations from the study: Clonal expansion by week 6 occurred in CD4+ and CD8+ blood T cells (at 0.1 to 3.0 mg/kg).

TCRdb's table, derived via immunoSEQ multiplex PCR, lists solely in-frame clones and lacks some. The sample has 65,000 to 85,000 clones, roughly 91% seen once; the top ten hold 14%. The germline V gene encodes CDR1 SGHVS and CDR2 FQNEAQ. Trimming pared 5 bases from V and 0 bases from J, leaving 14 bases between. The CDR3 runs 16 residues. The chain combines TRBV7-8 with TRBJ1-3; D is ambiguous. The input for sequencing was CD4+ or CD8+ T cells sorted from blood, taken in a trial of the OX40 agonist ivuxolimab. This receptor was obtained from an adult with an advanced solid tumor such as melanoma, head and neck, liver or kidney cancer. CDR3 in DNA: TGTGCCAGCAGCCCAAGACACCATTCCTCTGGAAACACCATATATTTT. It specifies CASSPRHHSSGNTIYF.